Below, one T cell receptor beta chain is given with its context. The antigen remains unidentified. At one of its ends the junction is not consistent with the germline gene, which may arise from a read error. Library preparation followed earlier protocols using designated TCR primers. A single record per CDR3 protein comes from TCRdb applying MiXCR to the PCR reads. The sample records approximately 590,000 distinct CDR3 sequences, 25% being singletons. The data stem from a study of molecular identifiers for immune sequencing clone quantification. The wider study: Five portions were made in replicates from RNA of roughly 20,000 or 100,000 naive CD8 cells, and four underwent sequencing.

Germline-derived CDR1 and CDR2 are SGHVS and FNYEAQ. The CDR3 runs to 13 residues. Study results and limitations: Whereas clones above 20 RNA copies held under 1% of naive-cell molecules, they held over 97% of effector molecules.

Preparation of naive CD8 libraries involved about 18,000 to 1,000,000 sorted cells and 10%, 30% or 50% RNA. The chain links TRBV7-6 to TRBJ2-6; D unresolved. What was sequenced was naive CD8+ T cells from blood, with Jurkat cell RNA spiked in. Subset meaning: FACS-sorted CD8+CD4-CCR7+CD45RA+ naive T cells. The sequence came from a human donor in good health. Some libraries in this study had Jurkat cell RNA spiked in. The CDR3 DNA sequence: TGTGACAGCTCCCTCTCTGGGGCCAACGTCCTGACTTTC. Amino acids: CDSSLSGANVLTF.